The 26 T cell receptor beta chains given below trace back to one sample, sequenced in a study of T cell repertoires in cytomegalovirus infection (dated by TCRdb to the late 2010s). The label giving this sample's treatment or condition can be read as: in vitro stimulation with specific CMV peptide epitopes to enrich CMV-specific T cells. Reads for this sample came from an Illumina HiSeq 1500. TCRdb took the public reads, trimmed them with fastp at Q25, ran MiXCR for clone calling and kept in-frame beta chains. Entries are consolidated by CDR3 protein sequence, retaining the most common genes and DNA. Present in this sample are fewer than 65,000 distinct CDR3 sequences, over 15% of which were seen just once. The ten largest clones represent approximately 26% of the sample. Their recognized antigens are unknown. The specimen was CD8+ T cells from cultured PBMCs, collected from culture after CMV antigen stimulation. All receptors come from a human donor in good health (CMV status not recorded). Some clones in this sample may be carry-over from other donors' samples.

At least ten counts were recorded for this clonotype. This sequence joins TRBV7-2 and TRBJ2-7, with D perhaps TRBD1 (6 bases). V lost 2 bases, J lost 2 bases, and 13 bases lay in between. This CDR3 has 15 amino acids. Germline lookup yields CDR1 SGHTA and CDR2 FQGNSA. CDR3 loop: CASSLPGHGAYEQYF. The CDR3 DNA sequence: TGTGCCAGCAGCTTACCGGGACACGGGGCCTACGAGCAGTACTTC. The variable domain in full, with the rest retrieved from reference TRBV7-2 and TRBJ2-7, is GAGVSQSPSNKVTEKGKDVELRCDPISGHTALYWYRQSLGQGLEFLIYFQGNSAPDKSGLPSDRFSAERTGGSVSTLTIQRTQQEDSAVYLCASSLPGHGAYEQYFGPGTRLTVT.

The chain employs TRBV6-8 and TRBJ2-2, with D perhaps TRBD2 (6 bases). The V gene's germline CDR1 is MNHGY and CDR2 SAAAGT. This CDR3 has 15 amino acids. V was cut by 6 bases and J by 5 bases, with 16 bases left in between. This chain's CDR3 is CASRPRLARTGELFF. CDR3 DNA: TGTGCCAGCAGACCCCGGCTAGCGCGGACCGGGGAGCTGTTTTTT.

This clonotype turned up a few times. J is TRBJ2-7 and V is TRBV7-8, with D possibly TRBD1 on 6 matching bases. The length of the CDR3 is 13 residues. CDR1 is SGHVS, CDR2 FQNEAQ, per germline. Deletions cut 1 base from V and 3 bases from J, with 7 bases between. CDR3 DNA: TGTGCCAGCAGCTTAGGGGGGCTCTACGAGCAGTACTTC. Translation: CASSLGGLYEQYF.

The chain combines TRBV7-6 with TRBJ2-7; D is possibly TRBD1 or TRBD2 (5 bases each). This CDR3 has 13 residues. V shed 8 bases and J shed 6 bases, with 17 bases lying between them. CDR1 and CDR2 (germline): SGHVS, FNYEAQ. CDR3 sequence reads: CASSLRGFGEQYF. The CDR3 DNA is TGTGCCAGCTCCCTTCGGGGCTTCGGCGAGCAGTACTTC.

The chain carries TRBV12-3 or TRBV12-4 and TRBJ2-1; D possibly corresponds to TRBD2 (6 bases). The V gene lost 3 bases and the J gene lost 2 bases, with 8 bases spanning the gap. There are 14 residues in the CDR3. CDR3 sequence (DNA): TGTGCCAGCAGTTTCGGCGGGGCCTACAATGAGCAGTTCTTC. Translation: CASSFGGAYNEQFF.

The chain recombines TRBV7-6 with TRBJ2-1; 7 bases match TRBD2. Germline CDR1 SGHVS, CDR2 FNYEAQ. This CDR3 region has 14 residues. V lost 5 bases, J lost 4 bases, and 5 bases stayed unmatched. CDR3 sequence (DNA): TGTGCCAGCAGCGTCGGGGGGACTTACAATGAGCAGTTCTTC. This translates into CASSVGGTYNEQFF.

V and J are TRBV24-1 and TRBJ1-2; maybe TRBD1 (5 bases). Germline values: CDR1 KGHDR, CDR2 SFDVKD. V lost 2 bases to trimming and J lost 2 bases, with 8 bases between them. CDR3 length equals 14 residues. CDR3 sequence reads: CATSDSGRNYGYTF. The DNA of the CDR3 is TGTGCCACCAGTGATTCGGGACGGAACTATGGCTACACCTTC.

J is TRBJ2-2 and V is TRBV11-2; 9 bases fit TRBD1. Germline V gene data show CDR1 as SGHAT and CDR2 as FQNNGV. The CDR3 covers 15 residues. V dropped 4 bases and J dropped 5; count of bases not matched to a gene: 5. The chain's CDR3 is CASSSGQGRTGELFF. DNA of the CDR3: TGTGCCAGCAGCTCCGGACAGGGGAGGACCGGGGAGCTGTTTTTT.

This clonotype was detected only a few times. This chain connects TRBV9 to TRBJ1-2; D perhaps matches TRBD1 (5 bases). The CDR3 length is 12 residues. Germline CDR1 SGDLS, CDR2 YYNGEE. The germline V and J ends were trimmed by 4 bases and 6 bases, with 10 bases remaining between them. This CDR3 reads CASSSRGNGYTF. The CDR3 DNA is TGTGCCAGCAGCTCAAGGGGAAATGGCTACACCTTC.

This clonotype came up many times. The V call is TRBV19, the J call TRBJ2-1; D gene unclear. The V gene's germline CDR1 is LNHDA and CDR2 SQIVND (reference sequence). The CDR3 is 12 residues long. V gave up 3 bases and J gave up 7 bases, with 7 bases separating them. As DNA, the CDR3 is TGTGCCAGTAGTATGACCAGGAATGAGCAGTTCTTC. As protein: CASSMTRNEQFF.

This clonotype was counted many times. This sequence joins TRBV5-1 and TRBJ2-7; 7 nucleotides align to TRBD2. The length of the CDR3 is 14 residues. Germline trimming cut 2 bases from V and 6 bases from J; bases unmatched to any gene: 8. Germline CDR1 is SGHRS and CDR2 is YFSETQ. This CDR3 reads CASSFDPGGSEQYF. The DNA for the CDR3 is TGCGCCAGCAGCTTTGATCCGGGGGGATCCGAGCAGTACTTC.

The chain combines TRBV12-3 or TRBV12-4 with TRBJ2-1; TRBD2 might be the D (5 bases). This CDR3 is built from 16 residues. With 5 bases removed from V and 5 bases from J, the gap between germline ends came to 19 bases. The DNA for the CDR3 is TGTGCCAGCAGTCCCTTCAGGTTTGGGAGTCACAATGAGCAGTTCTTC. It encodes CASSPFRFGSHNEQFF.

There are a few counts of this clonotype. The V call is TRBV7-8, the J call TRBJ2-1, with TRBD2 matching 7 bases. CDR1 and CDR2 from the germline V gene are SGHVS and FQNEAQ. This CDR3 is built from 16 residues. J gave up 4 bases and V 1 base, and 7 bases lay outside the gene matches. CDR3 residues: CASSLGGSGGYNEQFF. DNA of the CDR3: TGTGCCAGCAGCTTAGGGGGATCGGGGGGATACAATGAGCAGTTCTTC.

In DNA form, the CDR3 reads TGTGCCAGCAGTCCGGACAGCATCGTCGAGCCCCAGCATTTT. Translation gives CASSPDSIVEPQHF. This chain links TRBV12-3 or TRBV12-4 with TRBJ1-5; tentatively, D is TRBD1 (6 bases). The CDR3 has 14 residues. V gave up 5 bases and J gave up 8 bases, with 16 bases separating them.

This clonotype was observed a handful of times. CDR3 nucleotide sequence: TGTGCCATCAGTGAGTCAAGGGCTGAAGCTTTCTTT. Translated: CAISESRAEAFF. The J gene is TRBJ1-1, the V gene TRBV10-3; no firm D call. Trimming took 0 bases from V and 6 from J, leaving 5 bases between them. Germline V gene sequence: CDR1 ENHRY, CDR2 SYGVKD. There are 12 residues in the CDR3.

This clonotype was observed a few times. The chain uses TRBV10-3 and TRBJ2-1; TRBD1 agrees at 8 bases. Per the germline V gene, CDR1 is ENHRY and CDR2 is SYGVKD. Germline trimming cut 8 bases from V and 1 base from J; bases unmatched to any gene: 10. CDR3 length: 16 amino acids. CDR3 sequence reads: CAIGKSTGGSYNEQFF. The CDR3 DNA reads TGTGCCATCGGTAAAAGCACAGGGGGATCCTACAATGAGCAGTTCTTC.

This clonotype was detected a few times. The rearrangement links TRBV6-1 to TRBJ2-6; TRBD2 might be the D (6 bases). The CDR3 is 15 amino acids. Germline CDR1 and CDR2: MNHNS and SASEGT. The V end was cut by 7 bases, the J end by 1 base, with 11 bases between. CDR3 region: CASIEGGSGANVLTF. The CDR3 coding sequence is TGTGCCAGCATCGAAGGAGGGTCTGGGGCCAACGTCCTGACTTTC.

This clonotype has just a few counts. This chain links TRBV6-2 or TRBV6-3 with TRBJ2-7; a possible D gene is TRBD1 (6 bases). The CDR3 loop spans 18 amino acids. Germline V gene lookup returns CDR1 MNHEY and CDR2 SVGEGT. Trimming pared 2 bases from V and 1 base from J, leaving 21 bases between. The CDR3 DNA reads TGTGCCAGCAGTTACCAACGGGCAGGGGCGGACGGTTCCTACGAGCAGTACTTC. Translation gives CASSYQRAGADGSYEQYF.

In its sample, this clonotype was seen a few times. The chain is built from TRBV7-2 and TRBJ1-1; 10 nucleotides agree with TRBD1. With 4 bases clipped from V and 1 base from J, the junction kept 9 bases outside the gene matches. The germline V gene has CDR1 SGHTA and CDR2 FQGNSA. This CDR3 contains 17 residues. This CDR3 is CASSSPRDRGWNTEAFF. Written as DNA, the CDR3 is TGTGCCAGCAGCTCTCCCCGGGACAGGGGTTGGAACACTGAAGCTTTCTTT. Full variable domain (rest looked up from reference TRBV7-2 and TRBJ1-1): GAGVSQSPSNKVTEKGKDVELRCDPISGHTALYWYRQSLGQGLEFLIYFQGNSAPDKSGLPSDRFSAERTGGSVSTLTIQRTQQEDSAVYLCASSSPRDRGWNTEAFFGQGTRLTVV.

In its sample, this clonotype was seen many times. This chain links TRBV7-2 with TRBJ1-2; D is possibly TRBD1 (6 bases). V was shortened by 5 bases and J by 4 bases, with 17 bases between the two germline ends. CDR3 length: 15 amino acids. In germline, CDR1 is SGHTA, CDR2 FQGNSA. CDR3 protein: CASSPGAGGGYGYTF. Written as DNA, the CDR3 is TGTGCCAGCAGCCCTGGGGCGGGGGGCGGCTATGGCTACACCTTC. The whole variable domain, remainder taken from reference TRBV7-2 and TRBJ1-2, is GAGVSQSPSNKVTEKGKDVELRCDPISGHTALYWYRQSLGQGLEFLIYFQGNSAPDKSGLPSDRFSAERTGGSVSTLTIQRTQQEDSAVYLCASSPGAGGGYGYTFGSGTRLTVV.

The gene calls are TRBV5-4 and TRBJ1-2; D is undetermined. The CDR3 loop spans 14 amino acids. V was cut by 0 bases and J by 3 bases, with 9 bases left in between. From germline, CDR1 is SGHNT and CDR2 YYREEE (reference sequence). For the CDR3, the DNA is TGTGCCAGCAGCTTGGACAGACTACACTATGGCTACACCTTC. Amino acids: CASSLDRLHYGYTF.

The rearrangement joins TRBV7-9 to TRBJ2-7; D is unclear. CDR1 is SEHNR and CDR2 is FQNEAQ in the germline V gene (reference sequence). This CDR3 is built from 12 residues. The V and J ends lost 5 bases and 7 bases respectively, with 12 bases between them. The CDR3: CASSPPSAEQYF. CDR3 nucleotide sequence: TGTGCCAGCAGCCCACCTAGTGCGGAGCAGTACTTC.

The V gene is TRBV9, the J gene TRBJ2-1; D possibly corresponds to TRBD2 (6 bases). The V end lost 0 bases, the J end lost 0 bases, and 10 bases lay between the germline ends. The germline V gene has CDR1 SGDLS and CDR2 YYNGEE. This CDR3 comprises 16 residues. For the CDR3, the DNA is TGTGCCAGCAGCGTAGGCGGGACCCTCTCCTACAATGAGCAGTTCTTC. Encoded protein: CASSVGGTLSYNEQFF. The full variable domain, completed using reference TRBV9 and TRBJ2-1, is DSGVTQTPKHLITATGQRVTLRCSPRSGDLSVYWYQQSLDQGLQFLIQYYNGEERAKGNILERFSAQQFPDLHSELNLSSLELGDSALYFCASSVGGTLSYNEQFFGPGTRLTVL.

V gene TRBV7-2 combines with J gene TRBJ1-2; no reliable D call. Trimming left V 1 base short and J 2 bases short, with 11 bases between. The CDR3 is made up of 15 amino acids. Per the germline V gene, CDR1 is SGHTA and CDR2 is FQGNSA. The CDR3 nucleotides are TGTGCCAGCAGCTTAGTCGGCAACAACAACTATGGCTACACCTTC. It encodes CASSLVGNNNYGYTF.

This clonotype was seen many times. The chain couples TRBV11-2 to TRBJ2-7; 9 bases match TRBD2. Germline CDR1 and CDR2: SGHAT and FQNNGV. This CDR3 comprises 16 residues. Losses at the gene ends were 5 bases for V and 1 base for J; bases not matched to a gene: 9. DNA for the CDR3: TGTGCCAGCAGCCCCCGGACTAGCGTAAATTCCTACGAGCAGTACTTC. This translates into CASSPRTSVNSYEQYF.

The V and J genes are TRBV20-1 and TRBJ2-7, with D hard to call. V dropped 1 base and J dropped 2 bases, with 12 bases sitting between them. The CDR3 has 14 amino acids. Germline V CDR1 and CDR2: DFQATT, SNEGSKA (reference sequence). DNA for the CDR3: TGCAGTGCTAGAGGGCCCGACGGACCCTACGAGCAGTACTTC. Encoded protein: CSARGPDGPYEQYF.